Listed below are T cell receptor beta chains from one sample, sequenced in a study of blood T cell repertoires in COVID-19. Sequenced by immunoSEQ multiplex PCR; TCRdb stores in-frame clones only, minus some. The table has fewer than 350,000 clones, about nine tenths seen once. The sample comprised PBMCs or T cells enriched from blood (not recorded which). The receptors stem from a man aged 55 to 70 who had recovered from COVID-19. Both conserved end residues are trimmed from each CDR3. The order of the fields is V gene, J gene, CDR3 protein.

>TRBV5-6|TRBJ1-5
ASSLFVSPGGSSNQPQH
>TRBV19|TRBJ2-2
ASSFEVRAGKNTGELF
>TRBV19|TRBJ1-1
ASSMTSGALTEAF
>TRBV7-9|TRBJ1-5
ASSFSRGSQPQH
>TRBV7-9|TRBJ2-7
ASSFPNGYEQY
>TRBV7-2|TRBJ1-2
ASSLGWQGIHYGYT
>TRBV20-1|TRBJ2-2
SASQPPGTSGRGGPGELF
>TRBV7-6|TRBJ2-7
ASSNGQTYEQY
>TRBV28|TRBJ1-5
ASSPQGSNQPQH
>TRBV3-1/TRBV3-2|TRBJ1-1
ASSRRAGNTEAF
>TRBV7-9|TRBJ1-4
ASSFSGEKLF
>TRBV7-9|TRBJ2-7
ASSLGTDTYEQY
>TRBV28|TRBJ2-7
ASSLGWGGREQY
>TRBV5-1|TRBJ2-2
ASSLDRGYTGELF
>TRBV4-1|TRBJ2-6
ASSQEGAGRGANVLT
>TRBV9|TRBJ1-6
ASSPRGMGSPLH